This T cell receptor beta chain was sequenced in a study of OX40 agonist ivuxolimab in advanced cancers. There are a few counts of this clone. Germline V gene lookup returns CDR1 SGDLS and CDR2 YYNGEE. V shed 4 bases and J shed 7 bases, with 20 bases lying between them. This CDR3 has 15 amino acids. Measured with immunoSEQ multiplex PCR; TCRdb has only the in-frame clones, and not every one. This sample yields 50,000 to 60,000 clones, of which 75% to 90% are seen a single time; 5.4% belongs to the top ten. The chain couples TRBV9 to TRBJ1-2; D possibly corresponds to TRBD1 (5 bases). The sequence came from an adult with an advanced solid tumor such as melanoma, head and neck, liver or kidney cancer. The sample here was CD4+ or CD8+ T cells sorted from blood, taken in a trial of the OX40 agonist ivuxolimab. The CDR3 sequence: CASSREKGRRIGYTF. As DNA, the CDR3 is TGTGCCAGCAGCCGGGAGAAGGGGCGCCGAATTGGCTACACCTTC.